A single sample is the source of the 22 T cell receptor beta chains below, sequenced in a study of cytomegalovirus exposure and HLA in healthy donors. The PCR employed 60 Vbeta primers together with 13 Jbeta primers. This table comes from immunoSEQ multiplex PCR, and its TCRdb copy is limited to in-frame clones, with some not included. Here the sample spans 150,000 to 200,000 clones, roughly 70% being singletons. The sequenced material came from PBMCs. Receptor source: a woman between 25 and 40 years old in good health and CMV-seronegative.

The V gene is TRBV15, the J gene TRBJ1-2; 8 bases line up with TRBD1. This CDR3 is built from 16 residues. J lost 4 bases, V lost 1 base, and 8 bases had no gene match. CDR1 and CDR2 from the germline V gene are LNHNV and YYDKDF (reference sequence). CDR3 nucleotide sequence: TGTGCCACCAGCAGAGTAGGGACAGGCGGACCCTATGGCTACACCTTC. Amino acids: CATSRVGTGGPYGYTF.

CDR3 DNA sequence: TGTGCCAGCAGCCCCGGTACCGCGGGGGCAAACAGTGAGCAGTTCTTC. It codes for CASSPGTAGANSEQFF. The genes are TRBV7-9 and TRBJ2-1; tentative D call: TRBD2 (7 bases). CDR1 and CDR2 from the germline V gene are SEHNR and FQNEAQ (reference sequence). Trimming took off 5 bases at V and 9 bases at J, with 23 bases between the two ends. The CDR3 totals 16 residues.

The genes are TRBV5-4 and TRBJ1-1; the match to TRBD1 covers 7 bases. Trimming cost V 4 bases and J 2 bases; bases outside gene matches: 5. Germline lookup yields CDR1 SGHNT and CDR2 YYREEE (reference sequence). The CDR3 has 14 amino acids. The CDR3 region is CASSIYRGNTEAFF. CDR3 in DNA: TGTGCCAGCAGCATTTACAGGGGTAACACTGAAGCTTTCTTT.

The rearrangement uses TRBV5-1 and TRBJ2-7, with 9 bases aligning to TRBD1. Germline-derived CDR1 and CDR2 are SGHRS and YFSETQ. V shed 4 bases and J 0 bases; nucleotides not matched to a gene: 8. The length of the CDR3 is 16 residues. CDR3 bases: TGCGCCAGCAGCCCCGGGACAGGGACGCTCTCCTACGAGCAGTACTTC. Its protein is CASSPGTGTLSYEQYF.

Comment on this clone: An end of the junction does not agree with germline; a read error may underlie this. V gene TRBV7-9 combines with J gene TRBJ2-7, with 11 bases aligning to TRBD2. The CDR3 loop spans 13 amino acids. Per the germline V gene, CDR1 is SEHNR and CDR2 is FQNEAQ (reference sequence). The CDR3 spells CSSSLSTSGSKYF. The CDR3 DNA follows: TGTTCCAGCAGCTTATCAACTAGCGGGAGTAAGTACTTC. Full variable domain (remainder filled in from reference TRBV7-9 and TRBJ2-7): DTGVSQNPRHKITKRGQNVTFRCDPISEHNRLYWYRQTLGQGPEFLTYFQNEAQLEKSRLLSDRFSAERPKGSFSTLEIQRTEQGDSAMYLCSSSLSTSGSKYFGPGTRLTVT.

The V call is TRBV11-2, the J call TRBJ2-7; TRBD2 agrees at 8 bases. This CDR3 comprises 18 residues. The V and J ends lost 5 bases and 1 base, in that order; junction bases with no gene match: 16. Germline loops: CDR1 SGHAT, CDR2 FQNNGV. CDR3 sequence reads: CASSQGWGAAGASYEQYF. In DNA form, the CDR3 reads TGTGCCAGCAGCCAAGGCTGGGGGGCAGCGGGGGCTTCCTACGAGCAGTACTTC.

This clone has a handful of counts. The CDR3 sequence is CASSGTYEQYF. The DNA for the CDR3 is TGTGCCAGCAGCGGGACTTACGAGCAGTACTTC. The V gene is TRBV5-4, the J gene TRBJ2-7, with D possibly being TRBD2 (6 bases). The CDR3 length is 11 residues. Per germline, CDR1 SGHNT and CDR2 YYREEE (reference sequence). Between the trimmed V and J ends, which lost 4 bases and 4 bases, there was a span of 6 bases.

V usage is TRBV29-1 and J usage is TRBJ1-4; a weak D match, TRBD1 (6 bases). CDR1 is SQVTM, CDR2 ANQGSEA, per germline. V lost 5 bases and J 5 bases, leaving 12 bases between the germline ends. This CDR3 has 13 residues. CDR3 sequence (DNA): TGCAGCGTTCGACAGGCAGCAAATGAAAAACTGTTTTTT. Protein sequence: CSVRQAANEKLFF.

The genes are TRBV5-1 and TRBJ2-1; TRBD1 matches 7 bases. The V segment lost 0 bases and the J segment 6 bases; nucleotides outside the gene matches: 9. CDR1 is SGHRS and CDR2 is YFSETQ in the germline V gene. The CDR3 is made up of 16 amino acids. CDR3 DNA: TGCGCCAGCAGCTTGGTATTCCTCCGGGACAGCAATGAGCAGTTCTTC. Translation gives CASSLVFLRDSNEQFF.

This clone was observed once. The chain carries TRBV2 and TRBJ2-7; TRBD2 matches 12 bases. The V gene's germline CDR1 is SNHLY and CDR2 FYNNEI. Germline trimming cut 6 bases from V and 7 bases from J; bases unmatched to any gene: 4. The CDR3 loop spans 13 amino acids. In DNA form, the CDR3 reads TGTGCCAGCAGGACTAGCGGGGGTTGGGAGCAGTACTTC. As protein: CASRTSGGWEQYF.

This chain connects TRBV4-1 to TRBJ1-1; the match to TRBD1 covers 7 bases. The CDR3 length is 17 residues. V shed 1 base, J shed 1 base, and the junction held 9 bases outside the gene matches. CDR1 is MGHRA and CDR2 is YSYEKL in the germline V gene. CDR3 nucleotides: TGCGCCAGCAGCCAAGGAATGACAGGGAACTGGAACACTGAAGCTTTCTTT. Protein: CASSQGMTGNWNTEAFF.

The chain is built from TRBV27 and TRBJ1-5, with 8 positions matching TRBD1. Unmatched junction bases numbered 6, after V lost 5 bases and J lost 0 bases. In germline, CDR1 is MNHEY, CDR2 SMNVEV (reference sequence). There are 16 residues in the CDR3. The CDR3 coding sequence is TGTGCCAGCAGTGCCTGGACAGGGTTTAGCAATCAGCCCCAGCATTTT. Its translation: CASSAWTGFSNQPQHF.

The chain recombines TRBV19 with TRBJ2-3; weak D call: TRBD2 (6 bases). The germline V gene has CDR1 LNHDA and CDR2 SQIVND (reference sequence). The CDR3 extends over 10 amino acids. V lost 8 bases and J lost 6, with 6 bases in between. The CDR3 reads CASGRDTQYF. The CDR3 bases are TGTGCCAGTGGGAGGGATACGCAGTATTTT.

This chain connects TRBV14 to TRBJ2-5, with D perhaps matching TRBD2 (6 bases). The V end was cut by 1 base, the J end by 10 bases, with 19 bases between. The germline V gene has CDR1 SGHDN and CDR2 FVKESK. This CDR3 spans 15 amino acids. This CDR3 reads CASSQGGGAGWDQYF. For the CDR3, the DNA is TGTGCCAGCAGCCAAGGAGGAGGGGCCGGTTGGGACCAGTACTTC.

The chain combines TRBV6-1 with TRBJ1-5, with TRBD1 matching over 8 bases. The CDR3 is made up of 14 amino acids. Germline V gene sequence: CDR1 MNHNS, CDR2 SASEGT. V gave up 6 bases and J gave up 0 bases; unmatched junction bases: 1. CDR3 sequence: CASSGQGSNQPQHF. CDR3 DNA: TGTGCCAGCAGCGGACAGGGTAGCAATCAGCCCCAGCATTTT.

The CDR3 sequence is CASSHDRTRRPQYF. CDR3 sequence (DNA): TGCGCCAGCAGCCACGATAGGACTAGGAGGCCACAGTACTTC. The rearrangement uses TRBV4-3 and TRBJ2-5; 7 nucleotides line up with TRBD2. With 3 bases clipped from V and 11 bases from J, the junction kept 12 bases outside the gene matches. CDR3 length: 14 amino acids. CDR1 LGHNA and CDR2 YSLEER come from the germline V gene.

The rearrangement links TRBV7-2 to TRBJ2-7, with no clear D. The germline V gene encodes CDR1 SGHTA and CDR2 FQGNSA. This CDR3 has 12 residues. V was clipped by 5 bases and J by 3 bases, with 8 bases between them. The CDR3 coding sequence is TGTGCCAGCAGCAATTCACACTACGAGCAGTACTTC. As protein: CASSNSHYEQYF.

V is TRBV4-1 and J is TRBJ2-5, with D possibly TRBD2 on 6 matching bases. Near its end, the DNA agrees better with TRBJ2-7, so the J call may be wrong. There are 16 residues in the CDR3. Germline CDR1 is MGHRA and CDR2 is YSYEKL. The CDR3 DNA reads TGCGCCAGCCGAAAAATTGGAAGGGACTCCACCTACGAGCAGTACTTC. Amino acid sequence: CASRKIGRDSTYEQYF.

The rearrangement links TRBV12-5 to TRBJ1-1, with 10 positions matching TRBD1. This CDR3 region has 18 residues. Germline V gene sequence: CDR1 LGHNT, CDR2 FRNRAP. V gave up 6 bases and J gave up 7 bases; unmatched junction bases: 20. CDR3 bases: TGTGCTAGTGGACCGCCCCCCGGGACAGGGGACGGGTGGGGTGAAGCTTTCTTT. Translation gives CASGPPPGTGDGWGEAFF.

J is TRBJ2-1 and V is TRBV9; 7 nucleotides line up with TRBD2. The J segment lost 4 bases and the V segment lost 0 bases, leaving 10 bases of the junction unmatched. Germline loops: CDR1 SGDLS, CDR2 YYNGEE. The CDR3 sequence is 17 residues long. CDR3 in DNA: TGTGCCAGCAGCGTAGAACGAGACGGACTAGTTTACAATGAGCAGTTCTTC. Its protein product is CASSVERDGLVYNEQFF.

This clone came up a few times. V and J are TRBV18 and TRBJ1-5, with a tentative D call TRBD1 (6 bases). This CDR3 spans 15 amino acids. CDR1 and CDR2 (germline): KGHSH, LQKENI. Trimming cost V 10 bases and J 5 bases, with 21 bases left between them. The CDR3 DNA reads TGTGCCAACGCGAACCGACAGGTTTTGCATCAGCCCCAGCATTTT. Translation gives CANANRQVLHQPQHF.

The chain couples TRBV7-2 to TRBJ2-7; D might be TRBD2 (6 bases). The CDR3 loop spans 12 amino acids. CDR1 is SGHTA, CDR2 FQGNSA, per germline. V dropped 5 bases and J dropped 13 bases, with 18 bases sitting between them. The CDR3 DNA is TGTGCCAGCAGCCTCGGAGGGCACCTTCCCTACTTC. As protein: CASSLGGHLPYF.